This T cell receptor (beta chain) was retrieved from a study of blood T cell repertoires in COVID-19. Study at large: Samples of COVID-19 (acute and convalescent) were obtained from the United States, Italy and Spain. PBMCs, B-cell-depleted T cells, or T cells were the source of the cDNA or gDNA that made up the material.

Seattle patient enrollment occurred during active infection, with longitudinal follow-up thereafter. This clone was picked up one time. Trimming took 8 bases from V and 2 from J, leaving 24 bases between them. The germline V gene has CDR1 LNHNV and CDR2 YYDKDF (reference sequence). The CDR3 totals 17 residues. Repertoires were generated with immunoSEQ multiplex PCR, while TCRdb's copy carries only in-frame clones and drops some. The sample has a few hundred thousand clones, 85% to 90% seen once. Input material: peripheral blood. The rearrangement joins TRBV15 to TRBJ2-5; weak D call: TRBD1 (6 bases). This TCR was sampled from a woman in her fifties or sixties with COVID-19, enrolled during active disease. CDR3 in amino acids: CATRQGRPGSVQETQYF. DNA for the CDR3: TGTGCCACCCGTCAGGGGCGTCCGGGCAGTGTACAAGAGACCCAGTACTTC.